This T cell receptor (beta chain) was identified in a study of shared clonotypes between healthy human individuals. Germline CDR1 and CDR2: SGHNT and YENEEA. With 5 bases clipped from V and 6 bases from J, the junction kept 5 bases outside the gene matches. The CDR3 has 14 residues. TCRdb's table, derived via immunoSEQ multiplex PCR, lists solely in-frame clones and lacks some. The sample includes around 1.5 million clones, 98% seen only once; the top ten take roughly 0.4%. The chain employs TRBV11-3 and TRBJ2-2; TRBD1 matches 8 bases. The sample consisted of naive CD4+ T cells sorted from blood. The subset: CD45RA+ positively selected. The receptor was isolated from a man under 40 in good health. DNA of the CDR3: TGTGCCAGCAGCCGCAGGGGGCAAGCCGGGGAGCTGTTTTTT. The encoded protein is CASSRRGQAGELFF.